The 28 T cell receptor beta chains given below trace back to one sample, sequenced in a study of Graves' ophthalmopathy and Graves' hyperthyroidism. The sequenced template was RNA, covering the TCR beta CDR3 region. Second-round multiplex PCR followed a first-round RT-PCR using HTBI primers. Each CDR3 protein gets one entry after TCRdb re-called the multiplex PCR reads with MiXCR. The sample yields hundreds of thousands of distinct CDR3 sequences, around 42% seen once. The sequencing input was peripheral blood. The source is an adult man with Graves' ophthalmopathy.

This clonotype was counted many times. The chain is built from TRBV20-1 and TRBJ1-1; D unresolved. The germline CDR1 and CDR2 sequences are DFQATT and SNEGSKA (reference sequence). The V and J ends lost 3 bases and 7 bases respectively, with 15 bases between them. The CDR3 totals 13 residues. CDR3 in amino acids: CSASEPTNGEAFF. CDR3 nucleotides: TGCAGTGCTAGTGAACCGACGAACGGTGAAGCTTTCTTT.

The J gene is TRBJ2-5, the V gene TRBV5-1; D not certain. From germline, CDR1 is SGHRS and CDR2 YFSETQ. CDR3 size: 14 residues. V shed 4 bases and J shed 5 bases, with 15 bases lying between them. As DNA, the CDR3 is TGCGCCAGCAGCGTTGGGATGACGCGGGAGACCCAGTACTTC. As protein: CASSVGMTRETQYF.

The chain employs TRBV6-2 or TRBV6-3 and TRBJ1-5; 7 bases match TRBD1. Germline V gene lookup returns CDR1 MNHEY and CDR2 SVGEGT. The CDR3 covers 15 residues. Trimming at V came to 1 base and at J to 7 bases, leaving 7 bases not matched to a gene. CDR3 residues: CASSYYETGIQPQHF. The CDR3 bases are TGTGCCAGCAGTTACTACGAGACAGGGATCCAGCCCCAGCATTTT.

This rearrangement joins TRBV9 to TRBJ1-6, with D possibly TRBD1 on 6 matching bases. CDR1 is SGDLS, CDR2 YYNGEE, per germline. The CDR3 is 15 residues long. Trimming cost V 4 bases and J 10 bases, with 18 bases left between them. CDR3 sequence (DNA): TGTGCCAGCAGCCCCCCCGAGGGGGTAGGGTCACCCCTCCACTTT. This codes for CASSPPEGVGSPLHF. The full variable domain, completed using reference TRBV9 and TRBJ1-6, is DSGVTQTPKHLITATGQRVTLRCSPRSGDLSVYWYQQSLDQGLQFLIQYYNGEERAKGNILERFSAQQFPDLHSELNLSSLELGDSALYFCASSPPEGVGSPLHFGNGTRLTVT.

The V gene is TRBV2, the J gene TRBJ2-5, with TRBD1 identical over 10 bases. From germline, CDR1 is SNHLY and CDR2 FYNNEI. The ends lost 3 bases at V and 5 bases at J; junction bases unmatched: 15. The CDR3 runs to 18 residues. In DNA, the CDR3 is TGTGCCAGCAGTGACGCTGACTTGACAGGGGGCACCAGGGAGACCCAGTACTTC. Encoded protein: CASSDADLTGGTRETQYF. Together with reference TRBV2 and TRBJ2-5, the CDR3 gives the full variable domain: EPEVTQTPSHQVTQMGQEVILRCVPISNHLYFYWYRQILGQKVEFLVSFYNNEISEKSEIFDDQFSVERPDGSNFTLKIRSTKLEDSAMYFCASSDADLTGGTRETQYFGPGTRLLVL.

The V gene is TRBV20-1, the J gene TRBJ2-5; the D gene is possibly TRBD1 (6 bases). The CDR3 is 12 residues long. Germline CDR1 and CDR2: DFQATT and SNEGSKA (reference sequence). Trimming took 3 bases from V and 5 from J, leaving 10 bases between them. Here the CDR3 DNA reads TGCAGTGCTAGGCCCAGGGGTGAGACCCAGTACTTC. The encoded protein is CSARPRGETQYF.

This clonotype was seen a few times. This sequence joins TRBV5-8 and TRBJ1-1, with 9 bases aligning to TRBD1. Germline CDR1 and CDR2: SGHTS and YDEGEE. Germline trimming cut 5 bases from V and 0 bases from J; bases unmatched to any gene: 5. The CDR3 contains 15 residues. The CDR3 sequence: CASRPTGGMNTEAFF. As DNA, the CDR3 is TGTGCCAGCAGACCCACAGGGGGCATGAACACTGAAGCTTTCTTT.

This clonotype was seen once. V gene TRBV9 combines with J gene TRBJ2-5; the match to TRBD2 covers 7 bases. The germline V gene has CDR1 SGDLS and CDR2 YYNGEE. Germline trimming cut 3 bases from V and 1 base from J; bases unmatched to any gene: 3. The CDR3 sequence is 14 residues long. The CDR3 protein is CASSAGTTQETQYF. CDR3 nucleotides: TGTGCCAGCAGCGCCGGGACTACCCAAGAGACCCAGTACTTC.

This clonotype has only a few counts. This sequence joins TRBV7-9 and TRBJ2-7; tentatively, D is TRBD1 (6 bases). This CDR3 contains 12 residues. The germline CDR1 and CDR2 sequences are SEHNR and FQNEAQ (reference sequence). The V gene lost 5 bases and the J gene lost 5 bases, with 10 bases spanning the gap. The CDR3 here is CASSQTGHEQYF. CDR3 sequence (DNA): TGTGCCAGCAGCCAAACAGGGCACGAGCAGTACTTC.

This chain uses TRBV7-8 with TRBJ1-5; the D gene is possibly TRBD1 (6 bases). This CDR3 comprises 24 residues. Germline CDR1 and CDR2: SGHVS and FQNEAQ. V was shortened by 5 bases and J by 0 bases, with 38 bases between the two germline ends. CDR3 amino acids: CASSLSSGTEPGAMTENSNQPQHF. The DNA for the CDR3 is TGTGCCAGCAGCCTTAGTAGTGGGACTGAGCCGGGGGCAATGACGGAGAATAGCAATCAGCCCCAGCATTTT. Complete variable domain (other parts from reference TRBV7-8 and TRBJ1-5): GAGVSQSPRYKVAKRGQDVALRCDPISGHVSLFWYQQALGQGPEFLTYFQNEAQLDKSGLPSDRFFAERPEGSVSTLKIQRTQQEDSAVYLCASSLSSGTEPGAMTENSNQPQHFGDGTRLSIL.

The chain combines TRBV7-9 with TRBJ1-2; no clear D gene. V dropped 5 bases and J dropped 8 bases, with 15 bases sitting between them. From germline, CDR1 is SEHNR and CDR2 FQNEAQ (reference sequence). The length of the CDR3 is 13 residues. The chain's CDR3 is CASSPWTVGGYTF. In DNA form, the CDR3 reads TGTGCCAGCAGCCCGTGGACTGTCGGGGGCTACACCTTC. Drawing the rest from reference TRBV7-9 and TRBJ1-2, the complete variable domain is DTGVSQNPRHKITKRGQNVTFRCDPISEHNRLYWYRQTLGQGPEFLTYFQNEAQLEKSRLLSDRFSAERPKGSFSTLEIQRTEQGDSAMYLCASSPWTVGGYTFGSGTRLTVV.

Worth noting for this clonotype: A junction boundary mismatches the germline segment, possibly from a read error. This CDR3 is CASSERGEGLSGELFF. CDR3 sequence (DNA): TGCGCCAGCAGCGAAAGGGGGGAGGGACTGTCCGGGGAGCTGTTTTTT. The chain recombines TRBV7-2 with TRBJ2-2, with a weak D call TRBD2 (7 bases). This CDR3 contains 16 residues. Germline V gene sequence: CDR1 SGHTA, CDR2 FQGNSA.

The rearrangement joins TRBV20-1 to TRBJ1-6; TRBD1 agrees at 8 bases. CDR3 length: 15 amino acids. After removal of 1 base from V and 9 bases from J, the junction contained 8 bases not matched to a gene. From germline, CDR1 is DFQATT and CDR2 SNEGSKA (reference sequence). The CDR3 DNA sequence: TGCAGTGCTAGAGTCCGGACAGGGACAGGTTCACCCCTCCACTTT. Its translation is CSARVRTGTGSPLHF.

The V call is TRBV7-2, the J call TRBJ2-7; D gene ambiguous. Germline assignment: CDR1 SGHTA and CDR2 FQGNSA. The CDR3 contains 15 residues. V lost 1 base to trimming and J lost 4 bases, with 14 bases between them. CDR3 coding DNA: TGTGCCAGCAGCTTAGGGGCCCGGACCCATTACGAGCAGTACTTC. This gives the protein CASSLGARTHYEQYF.

The CDR3 DNA follows: TGTGCCAGCAGCCCTCCCCCCGGGACTAGGGATCGGGAGGCCCAGTACTTC. It yields the protein CASSPPPGTRDREAQYF. V is TRBV5-4 and J is TRBJ2-5, with 8 bases matching TRBD2. CDR1 SGHNT and CDR2 YYREEE come from the germline V gene (reference sequence). The J segment lost 9 bases and the V segment lost 4 bases, leaving 20 bases of the junction unmatched. The CDR3 covers 17 residues.

The CDR3 nucleotides are TGTGCCAGCAGGCGGTCTGAGGGTTCCTATAATTCACCCCTCCACTTT. It encodes CASRRSEGSYNSPLHF. The V call is TRBV10-3, the J call TRBJ1-6; D is ambiguous. With 10 bases removed from V and 1 base from J, the gap between germline ends came to 17 bases. CDR1 and CDR2 (germline): ENHRY, SYGVKD. This CDR3 spans 16 amino acids.

This clonotype came up many times. This sequence joins TRBV7-6 and TRBJ1-6; D gene unclear. Germline V gene lookup returns CDR1 SGHVS and CDR2 FNYEAQ. This CDR3 spans 14 amino acids. V lost 5 bases and J 6 bases, leaving 11 bases between the germline ends. Written as DNA, the CDR3 is TGTGCCAGCAGCGCCACGGGCCGTAATTCACCCCTCCACTTT. Translating it yields CASSATGRNSPLHF.

The chain carries TRBV29-1 and TRBJ1-2; D ambiguous. Gene TRBJ2-4 matches the end of the DNA better, so the J call may be wrong. The germline gives CDR1 SQVTM, CDR2 ANQGSEA. The CDR3 totals 12 residues. The CDR3 bases are TGCAGCGTCACAGTGACAAGAAACATTCAGTACTTC. It specifies CSVTVTRNIQYF.

This chain uses TRBV6-6 with TRBJ1-5; TRBD1 might be the D (6 bases). Germline V gives CDR1 MNHNY, CDR2 SVGAGI (reference sequence). The CDR3 runs to 13 residues. V lost 6 bases and J lost 4, with 10 bases in between. As DNA, the CDR3 is TGTGCCAGCAGGCCTCAGGGGAATCAGCCCCAGCATTTT. This sequence encodes CASRPQGNQPQHF.

This sequence joins TRBV5-6 and TRBJ1-2; 11 nucleotides align to TRBD1. J gave up 4 bases and V 4 bases, and 6 bases lay outside the gene matches. The CDR3 extends over 15 amino acids. Germline V lookup: CDR1 SGHDT, CDR2 YYEEEE. The CDR3 coding sequence is TGTGCCAGCAGCCGCTTCGGACAGGGGGCCTATGGCTACACCTTC. It translates to CASSRFGQGAYGYTF.

In its sample, this clonotype was seen a few times. This rearrangement joins TRBV20-1 to TRBJ2-5; 10 positions agree with TRBD1. Looked up from germline, CDR1 is DFQATT and CDR2 is SNEGSKA (reference sequence). This CDR3 is built from 15 residues. J gave up 5 bases and V 0 bases, and 6 bases lay outside the gene matches. This CDR3 is CSARDRDRGLETQYF. Written as DNA, the CDR3 is TGCAGTGCTAGAGATCGCGACAGGGGGCTTGAGACCCAGTACTTC.

The V and J genes are TRBV20-1 and TRBJ1-2, with no clear D. CDR3 length: 16 amino acids. The germline V gene has CDR1 DFQATT and CDR2 SNEGSKA (reference sequence). Trimming removed 0 bases from V and 0 bases from J, with 14 bases in between. The CDR3 DNA reads TGCAGTGCTAGAGATCTAGCGGGGTGGGCTAACTATGGCTACACCTTC. This gives the protein CSARDLAGWANYGYTF.

As for this clonotype: A read error may account for a junction end that differs from germline. V usage is TRBV10-3 and J usage is TRBJ2-5; 7 nucleotides agree with TRBD1. The CDR3 has 16 amino acids. Germline V gene data show CDR1 as ENHRY and CDR2 as SYGVKD. Written as DNA, the CDR3 is TGTGCCAGCAGTCCACCTGGCAGGGGGAGTAGGGAGACCCAGTACTTC. The encoded protein is CASSPPGRGSRETQYF.

The V call is TRBV7-9, the J call TRBJ2-7, with 11 bases lining up with TRBD1. The V and J ends lost 4 bases and 3 bases, in that order; junction bases with no gene match: 5. Per germline, CDR1 SEHNR and CDR2 FQNEAQ (reference sequence). The CDR3 covers 15 residues. The CDR3 reads CASSYPGQGDYEQYF. The CDR3, as DNA: TGTGCCAGCAGCTACCCGGGACAGGGGGACTACGAGCAGTACTTC.

Details on this clonotype: Its ends do not fully match the called genes, so a read error is possible. This chain uses TRBV24-1 with TRBJ1-5; TRBD1 is a possible D gene (5 bases). The CDR3 length is 15 residues. Germline CDR1 KGHDR, CDR2 SFDVKD. The CDR3 sequence: CASSVKGFGNQPQHF. The CDR3 nucleotides are TGTGCCAGCAGTGTAAAGGGGTTCGGCAATCAGCCCCAGCATTTT.

The chain recombines TRBV9 with TRBJ1-1; no clear D gene. Trimming shortened V by 4 bases and J by 2 bases, and 12 bases separated the two germline ends. The CDR3 extends over 14 amino acids. Germline CDR1 and CDR2: SGDLS and YYNGEE. CDR3 loop: CASSQPSRNTEAFF. The CDR3 DNA reads as TGTGCCAGCAGCCAGCCGAGCCGAAACACTGAAGCTTTCTTT. The full variable domain, its missing parts supplied by reference TRBV9 and TRBJ1-1, is DSGVTQTPKHLITATGQRVTLRCSPRSGDLSVYWYQQSLDQGLQFLIQYYNGEERAKGNILERFSAQQFPDLHSELNLSSLELGDSALYFCASSQPSRNTEAFFGQGTRLTVV.

This clonotype was counted many times. The chain recombines TRBV2 with TRBJ1-5; D perhaps matches TRBD1 (5 bases). Germline V gives CDR1 SNHLY, CDR2 FYNNEI. There are 14 residues in the CDR3. Trimming removed 5 bases at V and 7 bases at J, with 15 bases between. The CDR3 bases are TGTGCCAGCAGTTCTCCTTTTGGGGGACAGCCCCAGCATTTT. It codes for CASSSPFGGQPQHF.

Of note for this clonotype: One end of the junction varies from germline; a read error may be responsible. This chain links TRBV12-3 or TRBV12-4 with TRBJ1-2, with D hard to call. The CDR3 is made up of 16 amino acids. CDR3 amino acids: CASTLGWGQADYGYTF. CDR3 DNA sequence: TGTGCCAGCACTTTAGGTTGGGGTCAGGCGGACTATGGCTACACCTTC.